The sequence of this T cell receptor beta chain was determined in a study of blood T cell repertoires in COVID-19. Turning to the study itself: COVID-19 samples from acute and convalescent phases originated in the United States, Italy and Spain. From T cells, B-cell-depleted T cells, or PBMCs came the material, which was cDNA or gDNA.

It was during active infection that Seattle patients were enrolled and then longitudinally followed. As originally analysed: Reference gene primer amplification in the assay estimated nucleated cell counts. TCRdb's copy holds only in-frame clones and misses some; the assay was immunoSEQ multiplex PCR. Clone size and the V and J calls come from that table; the DNA yielded D and trimming. Of about 210,000 clones listed, 70% to 90% are singletons. CDR3 length: 18 residues. V dropped 5 bases and J dropped 8 bases, with 27 bases sitting between them. The germline CDR1 and CDR2 sequences are SEHNR and FQNEAQ (reference sequence).

The sequence came from a man between 50 and 59 years old with COVID-19, enrolled during active disease. The source material was peripheral blood. The chain joins TRBV7-9 to TRBJ1-4, with a possible D match to TRBD1 (5 bases). The CDR3 here is CASSISSLTTAHAEKLFF. The CDR3 DNA sequence: TGTGCCAGCAGCATCTCCTCACTGACGACAGCACACGCGGAAAAACTGTTTTTT.